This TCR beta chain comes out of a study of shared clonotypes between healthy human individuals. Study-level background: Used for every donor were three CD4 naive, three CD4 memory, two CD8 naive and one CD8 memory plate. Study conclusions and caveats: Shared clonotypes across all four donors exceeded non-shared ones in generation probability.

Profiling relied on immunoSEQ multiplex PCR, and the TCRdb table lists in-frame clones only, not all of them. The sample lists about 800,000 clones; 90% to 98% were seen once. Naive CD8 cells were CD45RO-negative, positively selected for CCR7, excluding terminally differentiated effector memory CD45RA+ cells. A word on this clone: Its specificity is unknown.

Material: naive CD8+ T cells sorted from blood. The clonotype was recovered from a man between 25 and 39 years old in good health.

CDR3 nucleotides: TGTGCCAGTCGGTGGACCGGGGAGCTGTTTTTT. It specifies CASRWTGELFF. The V call is TRBV19, the J call TRBJ2-2; D is uncertain. Germline V gene sequence: CDR1 LNHDA, CDR2 SQIVND (reference sequence). V gave up 8 bases and J gave up 5 bases, with 6 bases separating them. The CDR3 length is 11 residues.